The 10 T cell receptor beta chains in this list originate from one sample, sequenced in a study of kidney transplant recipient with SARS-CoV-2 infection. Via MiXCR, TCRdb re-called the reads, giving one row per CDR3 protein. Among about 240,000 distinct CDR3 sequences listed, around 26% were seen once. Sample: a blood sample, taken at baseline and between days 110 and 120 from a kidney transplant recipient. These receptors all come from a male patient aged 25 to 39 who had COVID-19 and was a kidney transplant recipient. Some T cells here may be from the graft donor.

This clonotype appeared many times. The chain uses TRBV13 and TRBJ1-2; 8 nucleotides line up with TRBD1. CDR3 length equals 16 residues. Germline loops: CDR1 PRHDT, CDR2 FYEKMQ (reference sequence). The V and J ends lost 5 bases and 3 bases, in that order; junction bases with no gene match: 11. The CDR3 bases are TGTGCCAGCAGCCTCGACAGGGGCGGGGGTGACTATGGCTACACCTTC. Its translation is CASSLDRGGGDYGYTF.

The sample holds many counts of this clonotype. CDR3 sequence reads: CASSVLQGENEKLFF. As DNA, the CDR3 is TGTGCCAGCTCCGTATTACAGGGGGAAAACGAAAAACTGTTTTTT. The rearrangement links TRBV18 to TRBJ1-4, with TRBD1 matching over 8 bases. CDR3 length: 15 residues. V was clipped by 6 bases and J by 8 bases; unmatched bases: 11. Looked up from germline, CDR1 is KGHSH and CDR2 is LQKENI.

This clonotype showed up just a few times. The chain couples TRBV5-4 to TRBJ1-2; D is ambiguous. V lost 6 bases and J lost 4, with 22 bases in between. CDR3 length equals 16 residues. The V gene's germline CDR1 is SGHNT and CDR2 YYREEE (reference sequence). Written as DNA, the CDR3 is TGTGCCAGCACCTGGCACGTACCAGGAAAGACCTATGGCTACACCTTC. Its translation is CASTWHVPGKTYGYTF.

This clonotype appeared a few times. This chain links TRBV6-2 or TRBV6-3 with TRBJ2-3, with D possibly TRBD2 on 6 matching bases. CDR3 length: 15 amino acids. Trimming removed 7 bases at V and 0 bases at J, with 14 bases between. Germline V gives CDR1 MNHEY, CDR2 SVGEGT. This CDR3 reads CASNLYGGSTDTQYF. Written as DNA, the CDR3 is TGTGCCAGCAACTTGTACGGGGGAAGCACAGATACGCAGTATTTT.

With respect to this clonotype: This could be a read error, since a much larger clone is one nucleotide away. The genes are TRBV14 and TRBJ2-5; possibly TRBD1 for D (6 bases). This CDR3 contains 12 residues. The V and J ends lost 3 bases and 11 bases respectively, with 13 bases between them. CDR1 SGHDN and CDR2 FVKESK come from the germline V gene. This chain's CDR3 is CASSQNRVGQYF. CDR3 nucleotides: TGTGCCAGCAGCCAGAACAGGGTCGGGCAGTACTTC.

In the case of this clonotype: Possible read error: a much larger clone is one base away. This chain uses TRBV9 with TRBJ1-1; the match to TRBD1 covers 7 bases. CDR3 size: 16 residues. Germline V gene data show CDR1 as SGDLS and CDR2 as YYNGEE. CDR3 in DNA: TGTGCCAGCAGCCCTCCAGGGGGAGCCGGCCGGACTGTAGCTTTCTTT. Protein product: CASSPPGGAGRTVAFF.

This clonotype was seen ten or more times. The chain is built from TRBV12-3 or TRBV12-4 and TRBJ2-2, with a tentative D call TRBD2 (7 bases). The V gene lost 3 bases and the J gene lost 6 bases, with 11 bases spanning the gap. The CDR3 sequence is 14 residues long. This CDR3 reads CASSFGGAPGELFF. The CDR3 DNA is TGTGCCAGCAGTTTTGGGGGGGCGCCCGGGGAGCTGTTTTTT.

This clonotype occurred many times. This CDR3 reads CASSRMRSMRKTYGYTF. CDR3 nucleotide sequence: TGTGCCAGCAGTCGGATGCGCTCTATGCGAAAGACCTATGGCTACACCTTC. The chain has TRBV6-1 and TRBJ1-2; no firm D call. Germline values: CDR1 MNHNS, CDR2 SASEGT. Trimming stripped 5 bases from V and 4 bases from J, with 23 bases between. The CDR3 contains 17 residues.

Written as DNA, the CDR3 is TGTGCCAGCAGTGTACCTTGGTGGTGCCGAAAGACCTATGGCTACACCTTC. As protein: CASSVPWWCRKTYGYTF. The V call is TRBV6-2 or TRBV6-3, the J call TRBJ1-2; D unclear. The CDR3 is 17 residues long. Trimming removed 5 bases at V and 4 bases at J, with 23 bases between. Germline loops: CDR1 MNHEY, CDR2 SVGEGT.

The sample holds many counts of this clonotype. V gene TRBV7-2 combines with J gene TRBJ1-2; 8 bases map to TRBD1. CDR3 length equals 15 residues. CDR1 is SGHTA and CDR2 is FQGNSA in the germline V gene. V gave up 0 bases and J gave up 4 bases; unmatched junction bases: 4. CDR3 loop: CASSLAGTGGYGYTF. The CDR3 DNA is TGTGCCAGCAGCTTAGCGGGAACAGGGGGCTATGGCTACACCTTC.